This T cell receptor beta chain was captured by sequencing in a study of blood T cell repertoires in COVID-19. Cohort 3 donors were reported recovered after two negative PCRs, clearance, or symptom resolution. How the authors handled the data: The assay estimated nucleated cells by amplifying reference gene primers. Clones were sequenced by immunoSEQ multiplex PCR, and TCRdb holds only the in-frame ones, with some missing. That table furnishes V, J and clone size, whereas the DNA furnished D and trimming. Found here are 150,000 to 200,000 clones, 80% of them singletons; the top ten hold 3% to 3.5%. The CDR3 has 15 amino acids. V lost 2 bases and J 5 bases, leaving 13 bases between the germline ends. In germline, CDR1 is MGHRA, CDR2 YSYEKL.

The TCR originated in a woman aged 55-70 years who had recovered from COVID-19. V usage is TRBV4-1 and J usage is TRBJ2-1, with D perhaps TRBD2 (6 bases). The sample consisted of PBMCs or T cells enriched from blood (not recorded which). The CDR3 here is CASSQISRGNNEQFF. CDR3 DNA sequence: TGCGCCAGCAGCCAAATAAGTCGGGGGAACAATGAGCAGTTCTTC.